This TCR beta chain originates from a study of blood T cell repertoires in COVID-19. Whole-study context: Sources were T cells, B-cell-depleted T cells, or PBMCs; the material itself was cDNA or gDNA.

Germline assignment: CDR1 MNHEY and CDR2 SVGAGI. Losses at the gene ends were 0 bases for V and 7 bases for J; bases not matched to a gene: 8. The CDR3 sequence is 16 residues long. In the original workflow: It was from reference gene primer amplification that nucleated cell counts were estimated. Clones were sequenced by immunoSEQ multiplex PCR, and TCRdb holds only the in-frame ones, with some missing. The DNA gave D and trimming, while V, J and clone size come from that table. The data show approximately 390,000 clones, with over 75% seen just once and approximately 2.4% held by the top ten. This clone came up a few times.

V is TRBV6-5 and J is TRBJ2-5; TRBD2 matches 10 bases. This receptor was identified in a woman in her sixties with COVID-19, enrolled during active disease. The specimen sequenced was peripheral blood. CDR3 residues: CASSYSSSGGPGTQYF. CDR3 nucleotides: TGTGCCAGCAGTTACTCGAGTAGCGGGGGGCCCGGGACCCAGTACTTC.